These T cell receptor beta chains were read from a single sample in a study of molecular identifiers for immune sequencing clone quantification. From the PCR reads, TCRdb called clonotypes with MiXCR, one entry per CDR3 protein. The data contain about 640,000 distinct CDR3 sequences, less than 20% of them singletons. Sequencing was carried out using naive CD8+ T cells from blood, with Jurkat cell RNA spiked in. These receptors were taken from a human donor in good health. Some libraries in this study had Jurkat cell RNA spiked in. Both conserved end residues are part of each CDR3. The order of the fields is V gene, D gene, clone size, J gene, CDR3 DNA, CDR3 protein. A D gene is named only where the DNA matches it firmly. Some rows mark clone size as missing; the rest say once, few, many or name a class of expanded clone.

v_call: TRBV28; d_call: -; clone_size: many; j_call: TRBJ2-7; cdr3_nt: TGTGCCAGCCACACCGATGTAAGGGGAACCAGCTCCTACGAGCAGTACTTC; cdr3_aa: CASHTDVRGTSSYEQYF
v_call: TRBV4-2; d_call: -; clone_size: many; j_call: TRBJ1-5; cdr3_nt: TGTGCCAGCAGCGGAACAGAGAATCAGCCCCAGCATTTT; cdr3_aa: CASSGTENQPQHF
v_call: TRBV7-2; d_call: TRBD1; clone_size: few; j_call: TRBJ2-5; cdr3_nt: TGTGCCAGCAGCCAAGGACAGGGATTGACCCAGTACTTC; cdr3_aa: CASSQGQGLTQYF
v_call: TRBV5-3; d_call: -; clone_size: -; j_call: TRBJ1-1; cdr3_nt: TGTGCCAGCAGCTTACGGTCAGGGGCCCCTGAAGCTTTCTTT; cdr3_aa: CASSLRSGAPEAFF
v_call: TRBV20-1; d_call: -; clone_size: many; j_call: TRBJ2-7; cdr3_nt: TGCAGTGCTAGGCATACAGGGTCGCCCTACGAGCAGTACTTC; cdr3_aa: CSARHTGSPYEQYF
v_call: TRBV20-1; d_call: -; clone_size: many; j_call: TRBJ2-3; cdr3_nt: TGCAGTGCTAGAGATGGACAGGAGGGAGATACGCAGTATTTT; cdr3_aa: CSARDGQEGDTQYF
v_call: TRBV27; d_call: -; clone_size: many; j_call: TRBJ2-3; cdr3_nt: TGTGCCAGCAGTTCCCCCGTCGGGAGCACAGATACGCAGTATTTT; cdr3_aa: CASSSPVGSTDTQYF
v_call: TRBV9; d_call: -; clone_size: -; j_call: TRBJ2-3; cdr3_nt: TGTGCCGGCAGCCCCCGGGCCACAGATACGCAGTATTTT; cdr3_aa: CAGSPRATDTQYF
v_call: TRBV27; d_call: -; clone_size: many; j_call: TRBJ2-4; cdr3_nt: TGTCCCGTGAAAGGTCTCCCCAAAAACATTCAGTACTTC; cdr3_aa: CPVKGLPKNIQYF
v_call: TRBV24-1; d_call: TRBD1; clone_size: many; j_call: TRBJ2-2; cdr3_nt: TGTGCCACCAGTGATTTCAGGACGACAGGGGAAGACGGGGAGCTGTTTTTT; cdr3_aa: CATSDFRTTGEDGELFF
v_call: TRBV3-1; d_call: -; clone_size: -; j_call: TRBJ2-5; cdr3_nt: TGTGCCAGCAGCCAAAGACAGGTCTGGAAAGAGACCCAGTACTTC; cdr3_aa: CASSQRQVWKETQYF
v_call: TRBV19; d_call: -; clone_size: -; j_call: TRBJ1-1; cdr3_nt: TGTGCCAGTAAGATTATGTGGGGGGACATAAACACTGAAGCTTTCTTT; cdr3_aa: CASKIMWGDINTEAFF
v_call: TRBV19; d_call: TRBD1; clone_size: -; j_call: TRBJ2-7; cdr3_nt: TGTGCCAGTGCCACCGGGACAGGAGACTACGAGCAGTACTTC; cdr3_aa: CASATGTGDYEQYF
v_call: TRBV29-1; d_call: -; clone_size: many; j_call: TRBJ1-2; cdr3_nt: TGCAGCGTTGAAGAAACAGGACCTTTTGGCTACACCTTC; cdr3_aa: CSVEETGPFGYTF
v_call: TRBV19; d_call: TRBD2; clone_size: many; j_call: TRBJ2-2; cdr3_nt: TGTGCCAGTAGTGCGGGACTAGCGGGAGGAGGCACCGGGGAGCTGTTTTTT; cdr3_aa: CASSAGLAGGGTGELFF
v_call: TRBV20-1; d_call: TRBD2; clone_size: many; j_call: TRBJ2-1; cdr3_nt: TGCAGTGCTAGTTTCTCAACCATAGCGGGGGTTACCTACAATGAGCAGTTCTTC; cdr3_aa: CSASFSTIAGVTYNEQFF
v_call: TRBV6-5; d_call: -; clone_size: many; j_call: TRBJ1-5; cdr3_nt: TGTGCCAGCAGTTACTCTTGGACGGGTCCCCGACAGGAAAGGTTGCATTTT; cdr3_aa: CASSYSWTGPRQERLHF
v_call: TRBV7-9; d_call: TRBD1; clone_size: few; j_call: TRBJ2-2; cdr3_nt: TGTGCCAGCAGCACCACAGGGGCCTGGCCCGGGGAGCTGTTTTTT; cdr3_aa: CASSTTGAWPGELFF
v_call: TRBV15; d_call: -; clone_size: many; j_call: TRBJ2-3; cdr3_nt: TGTGCCACCAGCAGAGGCGAGGGTGAAGATACGCAGTATTTT; cdr3_aa: CATSRGEGEDTQYF
v_call: TRBV20-1; d_call: TRBD1; clone_size: -; j_call: TRBJ2-7; cdr3_nt: TGCAGTGCTAGAGAACGGACAGGGACCTTCTACGAGCAGTACTTC; cdr3_aa: CSARERTGTFYEQYF
v_call: TRBV6-6; d_call: -; clone_size: few; j_call: TRBJ2-3; cdr3_nt: TGTGCCAGCAGTTACTTCAGGACGGAGAACACAGATACGCAGTATTTT; cdr3_aa: CASSYFRTENTDTQYF
v_call: TRBV19; d_call: -; clone_size: many; j_call: TRBJ2-2; cdr3_nt: TGTGCCAGTACTCAGGGGTTTGCCGGGGAGCTGTTTTTT; cdr3_aa: CASTQGFAGELFF
v_call: TRBV11-2; d_call: TRBD1; clone_size: few; j_call: TRBJ2-7; cdr3_nt: TGTGCCAGCAGCACGTACCGGGACAGTGATACCTACGAGCAGTACTTC; cdr3_aa: CASSTYRDSDTYEQYF
v_call: TRBV4-3; d_call: -; clone_size: -; j_call: TRBJ2-7; cdr3_nt: TGCGCCAGCAGCCAAAACAGGGACATCGGGTACGAGCAGTACTTC; cdr3_aa: CASSQNRDIGYEQYF
v_call: TRBV7-9; d_call: -; clone_size: many; j_call: TRBJ2-3; cdr3_nt: TGTGCCAGCAGTCCGTCCCTTAGGGCAGATACGCAGTATTTT; cdr3_aa: CASSPSLRADTQYF
v_call: TRBV7-2; d_call: TRBD2; clone_size: many; j_call: TRBJ2-3; cdr3_nt: TGTGCCAGCAGCTCAACCCCGCCTCCTGGACTAGACGGCGGAGATACGCAGTATTTT; cdr3_aa: CASSSTPPPGLDGGDTQYF
v_call: TRBV7-7; d_call: -; clone_size: many; j_call: TRBJ2-1; cdr3_nt: TGTGCCAGCAGCTTAGGCCCGGAGGAGGTATACAATGAGCAGTTCTTC; cdr3_aa: CASSLGPEEVYNEQFF
v_call: TRBV20-1; d_call: -; clone_size: few; j_call: TRBJ2-5; cdr3_nt: TGCAGTGCTAGACGGCCCTCAGAGACCCAGTACTTC; cdr3_aa: CSARRPSETQYF
v_call: TRBV20-1; d_call: TRBD2; clone_size: few; j_call: TRBJ2-7; cdr3_nt: TGCAGTGCTAGAAAGCTAGCGGAAACCTACGAGCAGTACTTC; cdr3_aa: CSARKLAETYEQYF
v_call: TRBV19; d_call: -; clone_size: many; j_call: TRBJ2-1; cdr3_nt: TGTGCCAGTAGTATTTTCCCTAAGAACAATGAGCAGTTCTTC; cdr3_aa: CASSIFPKNNEQFF
v_call: TRBV11-2; d_call: -; clone_size: many; j_call: TRBJ2-3; cdr3_nt: TGTGCCAGCAGCCAACAAAGCACAGATACGCAGTATTTT; cdr3_aa: CASSQQSTDTQYF
v_call: TRBV6-1; d_call: TRBD2; clone_size: many; j_call: TRBJ2-3; cdr3_nt: TGTGCCAGCACCAAGAGGACTAGCGGGGGCAAAAGCACAGATACGCAGTATTTT; cdr3_aa: CASTKRTSGGKSTDTQYF
v_call: TRBV28; d_call: -; clone_size: many; j_call: TRBJ1-1; cdr3_nt: TGTGCCAGCACATCAATACGGGGGGGCGCAGGGAACACTGAAGCTTTCTTT; cdr3_aa: CASTSIRGGAGNTEAFF
v_call: TRBV5-4; d_call: TRBD2; clone_size: many; j_call: TRBJ2-3; cdr3_nt: TGTGCCAGCAGCGTAGCGGGAGCTGGGACAGATACGCAGTATTTT; cdr3_aa: CASSVAGAGTDTQYF
v_call: TRBV4-1; d_call: TRBD1; clone_size: few; j_call: TRBJ2-1; cdr3_nt: TGCGCCAGCAGCCTGAGACAGGGGGCACATGAGCAGTTCTTC; cdr3_aa: CASSLRQGAHEQFF
v_call: TRBV7-9; d_call: TRBD1; clone_size: many; j_call: TRBJ1-1; cdr3_nt: TGTGCCAGCAGCTTGGAGACAGGGATGAACACTGAAGCTTTCTTT; cdr3_aa: CASSLETGMNTEAFF
v_call: TRBV7-9; d_call: TRBD1; clone_size: -; j_call: TRBJ2-2; cdr3_nt: TGTGCCAGCAGCCACCCGACAGGGACCAGGGAGCTGTTTTTT; cdr3_aa: CASSHPTGTRELFF
v_call: TRBV6-5; d_call: -; clone_size: few; j_call: TRBJ2-1; cdr3_nt: TGTGCCAGCGGTTACGGGGATAAGGGGTGGAATGAGCAGTTCTTC; cdr3_aa: CASGYGDKGWNEQFF
v_call: TRBV4-1; d_call: -; clone_size: many; j_call: TRBJ1-2; cdr3_nt: TGCGCCAGCAGCCCTATCTTCCCGGACAGATTTGGCTACACCTTC; cdr3_aa: CASSPIFPDRFGYTF
v_call: TRBV7-2; d_call: -; clone_size: -; j_call: TRBJ2-7; cdr3_nt: TGTGCCAGCAGCTTAGCTGTCAGTGCCTACGAGCAGTACTTC; cdr3_aa: CASSLAVSAYEQYF
v_call: TRBV27; d_call: -; clone_size: -; j_call: TRBJ2-3; cdr3_nt: TGTGCCAGCAGTAAGCTAGAGTCTACAGATACGCAGTATTTT; cdr3_aa: CASSKLESTDTQYF
v_call: TRBV12-3/TRBV12-4; d_call: -; clone_size: -; j_call: TRBJ2-7; cdr3_nt: TGTGCCAGCAGTTTAGGCGGTCTTTTAACTGCGAGAGGATACGAGCAGTACTTC; cdr3_aa: CASSLGGLLTARGYEQYF
v_call: TRBV4-2; d_call: TRBD2; clone_size: many; j_call: TRBJ2-3; cdr3_nt: TGTGCCAGCAGCCCCCGGGGTGGGGCTAGCGGGGCCCGAGAGGAAACGCAGTATTTT; cdr3_aa: CASSPRGGASGAREETQYF
v_call: TRBV7-6; d_call: -; clone_size: many; j_call: TRBJ1-1; cdr3_nt: TGTGCCAGCAGCTGGTCACCGGGCACTGAAGCTTTCTTT; cdr3_aa: CASSWSPGTEAFF
v_call: TRBV7-9; d_call: -; clone_size: many; j_call: TRBJ2-7; cdr3_nt: TGTGCCAGCGGGGACATAAAGTACGAGCAGTACTTC; cdr3_aa: CASGDIKYEQYF
v_call: TRBV28; d_call: -; clone_size: -; j_call: TRBJ2-3; cdr3_nt: TGTGCCAGCAGTCCCCTTCAGGGCACAGATACGCAGTATTTT; cdr3_aa: CASSPLQGTDTQYF
v_call: TRBV29-1; d_call: -; clone_size: -; j_call: TRBJ2-1; cdr3_nt: TGCAGCGTTGAAGACCCCAATGAGCAGTTCTTC; cdr3_aa: CSVEDPNEQFF
v_call: TRBV6-2/TRBV6-3; d_call: -; clone_size: -; j_call: TRBJ2-3; cdr3_nt: TGTGCCAGCACCCATGGGGGGGCTGCGACAGATACGCAGTATTTT; cdr3_aa: CASTHGGAATDTQYF
v_call: TRBV6-6; d_call: -; clone_size: many; j_call: TRBJ2-1; cdr3_nt: TGTGCCAGCAGTTACTCTGGGGCGGTGCAGTTCTTC; cdr3_aa: CASSYSGAVQFF